The next 10 T cell receptor beta chains were all read from a single sample in a study of cytomegalovirus exposure and HLA in healthy donors. Vbeta (60) and Jbeta (13) primers were used in the PCR. Assay used: immunoSEQ multiplex PCR; TCRdb lists only in-frame clones, some missing. Of under 200,000 clones in the sample, more than 75% were seen once. The sample comprised PBMCs. All receptors derive from a girl aged 5-17 years in good health and CMV-seropositive.

The chain recombines TRBV27 with TRBJ2-5; D possibly corresponds to TRBD2 (6 bases). In germline, CDR1 is MNHEY, CDR2 SMNVEV (reference sequence). CDR3 length: 14 residues. Trimming stripped 3 bases from V and 7 bases from J, with 15 bases between. The CDR3 coding sequence is TGTGCCAGCAGTTTGGCGGGGACGTGGGGGACCCAGTACTTC. Translation gives CASSLAGTWGTQYF.

The rearrangement links TRBV6-1 to TRBJ2-2; TRBD1 agrees at 8 bases. This CDR3 spans 17 amino acids. The J segment lost 8 bases and the V segment lost 2 bases, leaving 13 bases of the junction unmatched. Germline loops: CDR1 MNHNS, CDR2 SASEGT. The CDR3 region has the DNA TGTGCCAGCAGTGAATACCGAATAGGACAGGGCGCGGGGGAGCTGTTTTTT. This gives the protein CASSEYRIGQGAGELFF.

The chain recombines TRBV2 with TRBJ2-3; D possibly corresponds to TRBD2 (5 bases). The CDR3 is made up of 15 amino acids. V lost 2 bases and J 2 bases, leaving 11 bases between the germline ends. CDR1 is SNHLY, CDR2 FYNNEI, per germline. The DNA for the CDR3 is TGTGCCAGCAGTGAATTGGCGGGTCTCACAGATACGCAGTATTTT. Residues: CASSELAGLTDTQYF.

The gene calls are TRBV10-1 and TRBJ2-7, with TRBD1 as a possible D gene (5 bases). The germline CDR1 and CDR2 sequences are WNHNN and SYGVQD (reference sequence). V shed 0 bases and J shed 8 bases, with 11 bases lying between them. This CDR3 is built from 13 residues. For the CDR3, the DNA is TGCGCCAGCAGTGAGTCCAATGGACACAAGCAGTACTTC. Translating gives CASSESNGHKQYF.

The chain couples TRBV30 to TRBJ2-1; D is perhaps TRBD2 (6 bases). CDR3 size: 16 residues. Germline CDR1 GTSNPN, CDR2 SVGIG (reference sequence). Between the trimmed V and J ends, which lost 0 bases and 1 base, there was a span of 13 bases. CDR3 nucleotides: TGTGCCTGGAGTGTCCTCTTCGGGGGTTCCTACAATGAGCAGTTCTTC. It codes for CAWSVLFGGSYNEQFF.

The V gene is TRBV5-6, the J gene TRBJ2-3; 8 bases match TRBD1. The CDR3 covers 17 residues. V lost 0 bases and J lost 4; bases outside the gene matches: 10. CDR1 is SGHDT and CDR2 is YYEEEE in the germline V gene. CDR3 in DNA: TGTGCCAGCAGCTTGGGCGCGAGGACAGGGTGGTCAGATACGCAGTATTTT. Translation gives CASSLGARTGWSDTQYF.

This clone was seen only a few times. This chain links TRBV6-5 with TRBJ2-1, with D perhaps TRBD2 (6 bases). Germline values: CDR1 MNHEY, CDR2 SVGAGI. V lost 6 bases, J lost 7 bases, and 19 bases lay in between. This CDR3 has 15 amino acids. CDR3 amino acids: CASSGWGLPTNEQFF. The CDR3 DNA is TGTGCCAGCAGCGGATGGGGACTGCCTACAAATGAGCAGTTCTTC.

The CDR3 bases are TGTGCCAGCAGTACCGTTGATCGGGGAGGGCCCCCCCCTTACGAGCAGTACTTC. Its protein product is CASSTVDRGGPPPYEQYF. The rearrangement uses TRBV28 and TRBJ2-7, with 7 bases that match TRBD2. V lost 5 bases, J lost 4 bases, and 20 bases stayed unmatched. The germline V gene has CDR1 MDHEN and CDR2 SYDVKM. The CDR3 consists of 18 residues.

This clone was observed a handful of times. The genes are TRBV7-9 and TRBJ1-3, with 9 bases that match TRBD1. Germline V gives CDR1 SEHNR, CDR2 FQNEAQ (reference sequence). V gave up 1 base and J gave up 6 bases; unmatched junction bases: 7. The CDR3 has 16 amino acids. DNA of the CDR3: TGTGCCAGCAGCTTAGTCTACAGGGGGCTGGAAAACACCATATATTTT. Protein sequence: CASSLVYRGLENTIYF.

The chain links TRBV28 to TRBJ1-3; the match to TRBD1 covers 8 bases. There are 12 residues in the CDR3. Germline-derived CDR1 and CDR2 are MDHEN and SYDVKM. V shed 6 bases and J 7 bases; nucleotides not matched to a gene: 2. CDR3 nucleotides: TGTGCCAGCAGAAACAGGGGGAACACCATATATTTT. This sequence encodes CASRNRGNTIYF.